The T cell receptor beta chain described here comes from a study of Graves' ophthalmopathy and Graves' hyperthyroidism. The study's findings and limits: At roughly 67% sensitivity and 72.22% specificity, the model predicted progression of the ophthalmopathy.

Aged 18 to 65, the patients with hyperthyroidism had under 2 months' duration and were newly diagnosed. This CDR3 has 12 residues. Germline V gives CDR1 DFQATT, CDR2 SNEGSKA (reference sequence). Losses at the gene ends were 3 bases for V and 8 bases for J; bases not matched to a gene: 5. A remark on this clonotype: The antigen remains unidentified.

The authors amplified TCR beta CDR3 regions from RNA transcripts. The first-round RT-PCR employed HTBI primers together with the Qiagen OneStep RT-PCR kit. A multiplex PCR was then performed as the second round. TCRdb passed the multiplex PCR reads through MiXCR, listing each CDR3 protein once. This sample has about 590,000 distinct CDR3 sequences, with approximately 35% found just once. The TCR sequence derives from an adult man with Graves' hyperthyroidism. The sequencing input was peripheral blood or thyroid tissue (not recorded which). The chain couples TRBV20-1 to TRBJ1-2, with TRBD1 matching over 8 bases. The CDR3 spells CSARQGAEGYTF. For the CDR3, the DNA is TGCAGTGCTAGGCAGGGGGCAGAGGGCTACACCTTC.